A single sample is the source of the 32 T cell receptor beta chains below, sequenced in a study of radiotherapy plus CTLA-4 blockade in lung cancer. Some clones are missing from TCRdb's copy, which holds only in-frame ones; the method was immunoSEQ multiplex PCR. In the table there are about 51,000 clones, 77% of which are singletons. The sequencing used peripheral blood, collected from a patient treated with radiotherapy plus ipilimumab. These receptors all come from a human donor with non-small cell lung cancer whose response to radiotherapy plus ipilimumab could not be evaluated.

The rearrangement links TRBV30 to TRBJ1-5; D might be TRBD1 (5 bases). V was trimmed by 0 bases and J by 7 bases, leaving 13 bases between them. Germline V gives CDR1 GTSNPN, CDR2 SVGIG (reference sequence). This CDR3 has 14 amino acids. CDR3 in amino acids: CAWSVGWGDQPQHF. CDR3 coding DNA: TGTGCCTGGAGTGTAGGTTGGGGGGACCAGCCCCAGCATTTT.

V usage is TRBV25-1 and J usage is TRBJ2-2, with D tentatively TRBD2 (5 bases). V gave up 3 bases and J gave up 7 bases, with 12 bases separating them. This CDR3 spans 14 amino acids. CDR1 and CDR2 (germline): MGHDK, SYGVNS. The CDR3 coding sequence is TGTGCCAGCAGTGATCCCCTGGAGGTCGGGGAGCTGTTTTTT. Protein sequence: CASSDPLEVGELFF.

V usage is TRBV5-1 and J usage is TRBJ1-1, with D possibly TRBD1 on 5 matching bases. The length of the CDR3 is 15 residues. V lost 4 bases and J 5 bases, leaving 18 bases between the germline ends. In germline, CDR1 is SGHRS, CDR2 YFSETQ. DNA for the CDR3: TGCGCCAGCAGCCCCTTTCCCGCGGGGGGGACTGAAGCTTTCTTT. It is translated as CASSPFPAGGTEAFF. Full variable domain (remainder filled in from reference TRBV5-1 and TRBJ1-1): KAGVTQTPRYLIKTRGQQVTLSCSPISGHRSVSWYQQTPGQGLQFLFEYFSETQRNKGNFPGRFSGRQFSNSRSEMNVSTLELGDSALYLCASSPFPAGGTEAFFGQGTRLTVV.

The gene calls are TRBV11-3 and TRBJ2-7; TRBD1 matches 9 bases. The CDR3 sequence is 14 residues long. Per germline, CDR1 SGHNT and CDR2 YENEEA. J gave up 4 bases and V 5 bases, and 6 bases lay outside the gene matches. In nucleotides, the CDR3 is TGTGCCAGCAGCCCCGGGACAGGGTTATACGAGCAGTACTTC. Translating gives CASSPGTGLYEQYF. Based on the CDR3 plus reference TRBV11-3 and TRBJ2-7, the full variable domain is EAGVVQSPRYKIIEKKQPVAFWCNPISGHNTLYWYLQNLGQGPELLIRYENEEAVDDSQLPKDRFSAERLKGVDSTLKIQPAELGDSAVYLCASSPGTGLYEQYFGPGTRLTVT.

V usage is TRBV5-1 and J usage is TRBJ2-5; perhaps TRBD1 as D (5 bases). The J call may not be correct, given that the DNA end is closer to TRBJ2-7. CDR1 SGHRS and CDR2 YFSETQ come from the germline V gene. This CDR3 has 14 amino acids. CDR3 region: CASSLDGQGNEQYF. DNA of the CDR3: TGCGCCAGCAGCTTGGACGGCCAGGGAAACGAGCAGTACTTC.

This sequence joins TRBV7-3 and TRBJ2-7; 9 positions match TRBD1. The ends lost 5 bases at V and 5 bases at J; junction bases unmatched: 10. The CDR3 covers 15 residues. CDR1 and CDR2 (germline): SGHTA, FQGTGA. In nucleotides, the CDR3 is TGTGCCAGCAGCCCCCGGGGGACAGGGTCCCACGAGCAGTACTTC. It yields the protein CASSPRGTGSHEQYF.

The V and J genes are TRBV6-6 and TRBJ1-2; TRBD1 is a possible D gene (5 bases). Trimming stripped 0 bases from V and 8 bases from J, with 13 bases between. The CDR3 extends over 14 amino acids. Germline CDR1 MNHNY, CDR2 SVGAGI (reference sequence). CDR3 coding DNA: TGTGCCAGCAGTTACTCGAAAGGGGTAGAGGGCTACACCTTC. Amino acid sequence: CASSYSKGVEGYTF.

V and J are TRBV28 and TRBJ2-7; 11 positions agree with TRBD1. Losses at the gene ends were 5 bases for V and 4 bases for J; bases not matched to a gene: 4. The CDR3 totals 14 residues. From germline, CDR1 is MDHEN and CDR2 SYDVKM. Here the CDR3 reads CASSGTGGLYEQYF. In DNA form, the CDR3 reads TGTGCCAGCAGTGGGACAGGGGGGTTATACGAGCAGTACTTC.

The V call is TRBV9, the J call TRBJ2-6; no definite D call. The CDR3 runs 15 residues. V was clipped by 5 bases and J by 0 bases, with 9 bases between them. Germline V gene data show CDR1 as SGDLS and CDR2 as YYNGEE. The CDR3 DNA reads as TGTGCCAGCAGTGTTCTCCCCTCTGGGGCCAACGTCCTGACTTTC. Its protein is CASSVLPSGANVLTF.

CDR3 bases: TGCGCCAGCGCCCCTGGGGGCCCCGCTAGCAATCAGCCCCAGCATTTT. Its protein is CASAPGGPASNQPQHF. The V call is TRBV5-1, the J call TRBJ1-5; tentative D call: TRBD1 (6 bases). V lost 7 bases to trimming and J lost 0 bases, with 17 bases between them. The CDR3 is 16 amino acids. Germline-derived CDR1 and CDR2 are SGHRS and YFSETQ.

The chain is built from TRBV19 and TRBJ2-2, with no clear D. Per germline, CDR1 LNHDA and CDR2 SQIVND (reference sequence). There are 14 residues in the CDR3. The V end lost 4 bases, the J end lost 5 bases, and 11 bases lay between the germline ends. The CDR3 loop is CASSSQEPTGELFF. The CDR3 DNA is TGTGCCAGTAGTAGCCAGGAACCAACCGGGGAGCTGTTTTTT. The full variable domain, completed using reference TRBV19 and TRBJ2-2, is DGGITQSPKYLFRKEGQNVTLSCEQNLNHDAMYWYRQDPGQGLRLIYYSQIVNDFQKGDIAEGYSVSREKKESFPLTVTSAQKNPTAFYLCASSSQEPTGELFFGEGSRLTVL.

The V call is TRBV6-5, the J call TRBJ2-1; unclear D gene. The CDR3 has 13 residues. V lost 2 bases to trimming and J lost 6 bases, with 8 bases between them. Germline lookup yields CDR1 MNHEY and CDR2 SVGAGI. Written as DNA, the CDR3 is TGTGCCAGCAGTTACGCGGCTCCCAATGAGCAGTTCTTC. Protein: CASSYAAPNEQFF.

The genes are TRBV9 and TRBJ2-7; D is uncertain. The CDR3 has 13 amino acids. V was trimmed by 4 bases and J by 6 bases, leaving 14 bases between them. Germline V gene lookup returns CDR1 SGDLS and CDR2 YYNGEE. The CDR3 DNA sequence: TGTGCCAGCAGCTTCAGCGCTATTGGCGAGCAGTACTTC. It yields the protein CASSFSAIGEQYF.

The CDR3 DNA reads as TGTGCCAGCAGCCCCAGCGGGGCGACTGAAGCTTTCTTT. This codes for CASSPSGATEAFF. This sequence joins TRBV28 and TRBJ1-1, with a weak D call TRBD1 (5 bases). Trimming removed 6 bases from V and 5 bases from J, with 13 bases in between. CDR1 is MDHEN and CDR2 is SYDVKM in the germline V gene. This CDR3 has 13 amino acids.

This chain joins TRBV7-9 and TRBJ1-4; D is ambiguous. Germline CDR1 SEHNR, CDR2 FQNEAQ (reference sequence). CDR3 size: 13 residues. V was trimmed by 2 bases and J by 6 bases, leaving 7 bases between them. This chain's CDR3 is CASSLRADEKLFF. CDR3 nucleotides: TGTGCCAGCAGCTTAAGAGCGGATGAAAAACTGTTTTTT.

The V call is TRBV12-5, the J call TRBJ2-6, with a tentative D call TRBD1 (5 bases). The CDR3 is made up of 16 amino acids. CDR1 is LGHNT and CDR2 is FRNRAP in the germline V gene. Trimming removed 2 bases from V and 1 base from J, with 9 bases in between. CDR3 in amino acids: CASGLPHRSGANVLTF. The CDR3 nucleotides read TGTGCTAGTGGTTTGCCCCACAGGTCTGGGGCCAACGTCCTGACTTTC.

V usage is TRBV7-2 and J usage is TRBJ2-5, with TRBD2 as a possible D gene (6 bases). CDR3 length equals 14 residues. CDR1 is SGHTA, CDR2 FQGNSA, per germline. Trimming cost V 3 bases and J 3 bases, with 11 bases left between them. The CDR3 here is CASSLYSGKETQYF. Here the CDR3 DNA reads TGTGCCAGCAGCTTGTATAGCGGAAAAGAGACCCAGTACTTC. Looking up the rest from reference TRBV7-2 and TRBJ2-5 gives the full variable domain: GAGVSQSPSNKVTEKGKDVELRCDPISGHTALYWYRQSLGQGLEFLIYFQGNSAPDKSGLPSDRFSAERTGGSVSTLTIQRTQQEDSAVYLCASSLYSGKETQYFGPGTRLLVL.

This chain uses TRBV7-3 with TRBJ2-2; the D gene is possibly TRBD1 (5 bases). Germline V gene lookup returns CDR1 SGHTA and CDR2 FQGTGA. The CDR3 totals 13 residues. Trimming removed 5 bases from V and 4 bases from J, with 8 bases in between. CDR3 residues: CASSPQGTGELFF. Here the CDR3 DNA reads TGTGCCAGCAGCCCCCAGGGCACCGGGGAGCTGTTTTTT.

The J gene is TRBJ2-5, the V gene TRBV4-1; D perhaps matches TRBD2 (6 bases). CDR3 length: 16 amino acids. Germline V gives CDR1 MGHRA, CDR2 YSYEKL. The V end lost 0 bases, the J end lost 4 bases, and 15 bases lay between the germline ends. The CDR3, as DNA: TGCGCCAGCAGCCAAGAGGGAACGGGAGCGGGAGAGACCCAGTACTTC. This translates into CASSQEGTGAGETQYF.

This clone was seen more than once but under ten times. The gene calls are TRBV6-5 and TRBJ2-7; 12 nucleotides align to TRBD2. The CDR3 is 13 amino acids. V was clipped by 2 bases and J by 7 bases; unmatched bases: 0. In germline, CDR1 is MNHEY, CDR2 SVGAGI. DNA for the CDR3: TGTGCCAGCAGTTACGGACTAGCGGGGGAGCAGTACTTC. Its protein is CASSYGLAGEQYF.

This chain links TRBV4-3 with TRBJ2-3, with 12 bases lining up with TRBD2. This CDR3 has 16 amino acids. Germline CDR1 reads LGHNA; CDR2 reads YSLEER. The junction had 8 bases not matched to a gene; V was cut back by 1 base and J by 9 bases. CDR3 in DNA: TGCGCCAGCAGCCAAGGGCCTAGCGGGGGGGCCGAGACGCAGTATTTT. It translates to CASSQGPSGGAETQYF.

The chain employs TRBV21-1 and TRBJ2-7; the listed D gene, TRBD2, was not tested against the DNA. TRBV21-1 is marked as a pseudogene. The CDR3 runs to 21 residues. The CDR3 DNA is TGTGCCAGCAGCCCCCCTGAGGGTAGGGGCAATGAAACTAGCGGGGGTAGCGAGCAGTACTTC. Amino acids: CASSPPEGRGNETSGGSEQYF.

The V call is TRBV5-4, the J call TRBJ2-3, with a possible D match to TRBD1 (6 bases). The V end was cut by 4 bases, the J end by 3 bases, with 9 bases between. The CDR3 covers 13 residues. Germline loops: CDR1 SGHNT, CDR2 YYREEE (reference sequence). The CDR3 loop is CASSLGGTDTQYF. The DNA of the CDR3 is TGTGCCAGCAGCCTAGGGGGTACAGATACGCAGTATTTT.

The chain combines TRBV21-1 with TRBJ1-3; the D call in the table, TRBD1, was not verified against the DNA. TRBV21-1 represents a pseudogene. The CDR3 is 19 residues long. CDR3 bases: TGTGCCAGCAGCAAAACCTCCAACGGGGACAGGGGGCTTGGAAACACCATATATTTT. Translated, it gives CASSKTSNGDRGLGNTIYF.

CDR3 bases: TGTGCCAGTAGTGCCCGGGAGCGCGGGGTTGTCTATGGCTACACCTTC. Encoded protein: CASSARERGVVYGYTF. This chain joins TRBV19 and TRBJ1-2; D unclear. The CDR3 covers 16 residues. V shed 5 bases and J shed 4 bases, with 20 bases lying between them. Germline values: CDR1 LNHDA, CDR2 SQIVND (reference sequence).

The V gene is TRBV28, the J gene TRBJ1-6, with D tentatively TRBD1 (6 bases). This CDR3 has 14 amino acids. CDR1 is MDHEN, CDR2 SYDVKM, per germline. Trimming left V 3 bases short and J 7 bases short, with 10 bases between. The CDR3 sequence is CASSLGQGNSPLHF. The DNA for the CDR3 is TGTGCCAGCAGTTTGGGGCAGGGGAATTCACCCCTCCACTTT. The full variable domain, completed using reference TRBV28 and TRBJ1-6, is DVKVTQSSRYLVKRTGEKVFLECVQDMDHENMFWYRQDPGLGLRLIYFSYDVKMKEKGDIPEGYSVSREKKERFSLILESASTNQTSMYLCASSLGQGNSPLHFGNGTRLTVT.

The CDR3 protein is CASRGTDSGNTIYF. The DNA of the CDR3 is TGTGCCAGCAGGGGGACAGACTCTGGAAACACCATATATTTT. This chain connects TRBV6-5 to TRBJ1-3; 7 bases are a match to TRBD1. After removal of 6 bases from V and 0 bases from J, the junction contained 2 bases not matched to a gene. This CDR3 spans 14 amino acids. Per germline, CDR1 MNHEY and CDR2 SVGAGI.

The V gene is TRBV28, the J gene TRBJ2-3; 9 bases agree with TRBD2. The CDR3 covers 16 residues. The germline V gene encodes CDR1 MDHEN and CDR2 SYDVKM. CDR3 in DNA: TGTGCTTGCCAGCGGGCGGGGGGGCCTAAAACAGATACGCAGTATTTT. Translation gives CACQRAGGPKTDTQYF.

The genes are TRBV6-4 and TRBJ2-7, with 9 bases that match TRBD2. Looked up from germline, CDR1 is MRHNA and CDR2 is SNTAGT. The CDR3 length is 17 residues. The trim removed 4 bases at V and 6 bases at J, leaving 16 bases unmatched. CDR3 sequence reads: CASSGLSGAGGCREQYF. CDR3 sequence (DNA): TGTGCCAGCAGTGGCCTTAGTGGAGCGGGGGGTTGTCGCGAGCAGTACTTC.

This clone is a singleton in its sample. This chain links TRBV30 with TRBJ1-2; D is ambiguous. This CDR3 comprises 13 residues. Germline CDR1 reads GTSNPN; CDR2 reads SVGIG (reference sequence). The V end lost 2 bases, the J end lost 1 base, and 8 bases lay between the germline ends. The CDR3 sequence is CAWSLQVNYGYTF. CDR3 nucleotide sequence: TGTGCCTGGAGTTTGCAGGTTAACTATGGCTACACCTTC.

The chain combines TRBV30 with TRBJ2-7; TRBD2 matches at 7 bases. V trimming: 3 bases; J trimming: 0 bases; junction bases outside the gene matches: 5. The CDR3 spans 14 residues. CDR1 and CDR2 (germline): GTSNPN, SVGIG (reference sequence). Here the CDR3 DNA reads TGTGCCTGGAGGCCGGGCGGGAGCTCCTACGAGCAGTACTTC. Its translation is CAWRPGGSSYEQYF. Full variable domain (missing parts from reference TRBV30 and TRBJ2-7): SQTIHQWPATLVQPVGSPLSLECTVEGTSNPNLYWYRQAAGRGLQLLFYSVGIGQISSEVPQNLSASRPQDRQFILSSKKLLLSDSGFYLCAWRPGGSSYEQYFGPGTRLTVT.

The CDR3 reads CASSFELGAGTVAFF. The DNA of the CDR3 is TGTGCCAGCAGCTTTGAATTGGGGGCCGGGACCGTAGCTTTCTTT. V usage is TRBV7-6 and J usage is TRBJ1-1; D possibly corresponds to TRBD1 (6 bases). The CDR3 has 15 residues. Germline V gene data show CDR1 as SGHVS and CDR2 as FNYEAQ. The V gene lost 3 bases and the J gene lost 10 bases, with 21 bases spanning the gap.